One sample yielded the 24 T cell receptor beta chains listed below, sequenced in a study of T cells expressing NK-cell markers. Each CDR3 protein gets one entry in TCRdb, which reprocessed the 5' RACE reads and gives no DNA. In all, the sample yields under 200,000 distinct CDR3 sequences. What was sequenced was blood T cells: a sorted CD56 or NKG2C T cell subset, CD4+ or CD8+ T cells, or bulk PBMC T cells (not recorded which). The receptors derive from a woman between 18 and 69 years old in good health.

CDR3 in amino acids: CASSQSQGLGSYGYTF. This rearrangement joins TRBV16 to TRBJ1-2; TCRdb's D call of TRBD1 is untestable without DNA. Germline CDR1 and CDR2: KGHSY and FQNENV. This CDR3 region has 16 residues.

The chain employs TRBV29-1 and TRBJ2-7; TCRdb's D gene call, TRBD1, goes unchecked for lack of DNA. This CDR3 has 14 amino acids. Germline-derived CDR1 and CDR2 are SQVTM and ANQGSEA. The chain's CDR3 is CSVGRVGHHYEQYF.

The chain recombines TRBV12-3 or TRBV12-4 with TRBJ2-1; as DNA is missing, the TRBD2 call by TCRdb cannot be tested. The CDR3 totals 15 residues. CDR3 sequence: CASRPSGRLSGEQFF.

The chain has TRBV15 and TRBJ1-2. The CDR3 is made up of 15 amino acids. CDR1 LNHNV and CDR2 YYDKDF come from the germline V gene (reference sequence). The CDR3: CATSRDRTRTYGYTF.

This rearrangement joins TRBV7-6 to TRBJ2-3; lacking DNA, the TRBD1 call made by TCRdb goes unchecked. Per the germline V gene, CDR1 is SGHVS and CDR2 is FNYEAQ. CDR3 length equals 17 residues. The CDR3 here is CASSPFAGRISTDTQYF.

CDR3 sequence reads: CASSLETAGGADTQYF. This chain connects TRBV5-1 to TRBJ2-3; with no DNA, the TCRdb D assignment of TRBD2 cannot be verified. Per the germline V gene, CDR1 is SGHRS and CDR2 is YFSETQ. This CDR3 region has 16 residues.

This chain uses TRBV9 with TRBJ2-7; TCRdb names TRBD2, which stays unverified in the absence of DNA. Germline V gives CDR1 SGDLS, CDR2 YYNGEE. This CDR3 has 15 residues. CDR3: CASSVSGSGSHEQYF.

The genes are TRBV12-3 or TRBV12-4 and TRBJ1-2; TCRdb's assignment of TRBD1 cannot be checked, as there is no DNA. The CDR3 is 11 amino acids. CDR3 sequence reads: CASRGGYGYTF.

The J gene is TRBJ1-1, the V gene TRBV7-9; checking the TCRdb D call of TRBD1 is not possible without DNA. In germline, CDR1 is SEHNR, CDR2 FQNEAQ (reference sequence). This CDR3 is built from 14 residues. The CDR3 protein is CASSSYRGGTEAFF.

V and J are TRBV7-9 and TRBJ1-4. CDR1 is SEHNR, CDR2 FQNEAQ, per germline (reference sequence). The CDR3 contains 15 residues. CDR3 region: CASSSRPWRDEKLFF.

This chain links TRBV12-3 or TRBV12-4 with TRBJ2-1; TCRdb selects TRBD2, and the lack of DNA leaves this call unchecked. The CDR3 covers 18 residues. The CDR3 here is CASSEDYGLAVTYNEQFF.

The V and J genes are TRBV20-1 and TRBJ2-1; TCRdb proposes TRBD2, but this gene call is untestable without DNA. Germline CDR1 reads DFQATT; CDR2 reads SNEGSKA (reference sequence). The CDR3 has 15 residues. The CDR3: CSARVAGDRYNEQFF.

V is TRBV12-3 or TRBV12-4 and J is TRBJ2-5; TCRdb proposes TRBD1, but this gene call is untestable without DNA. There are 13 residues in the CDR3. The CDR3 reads CASSLQGRETQYF.

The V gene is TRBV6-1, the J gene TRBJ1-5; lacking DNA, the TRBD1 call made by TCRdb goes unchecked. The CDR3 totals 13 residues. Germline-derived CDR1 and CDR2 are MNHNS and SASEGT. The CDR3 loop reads CASSEQGGQPQHF.

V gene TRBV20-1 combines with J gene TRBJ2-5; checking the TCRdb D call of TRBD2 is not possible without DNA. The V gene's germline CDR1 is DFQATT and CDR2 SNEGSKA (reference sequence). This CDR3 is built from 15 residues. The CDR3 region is CSARDPASGEETQYF.

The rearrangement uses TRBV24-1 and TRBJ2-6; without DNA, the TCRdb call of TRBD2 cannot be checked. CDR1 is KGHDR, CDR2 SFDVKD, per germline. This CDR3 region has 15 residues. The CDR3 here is CATSDPRSGANVLTF.

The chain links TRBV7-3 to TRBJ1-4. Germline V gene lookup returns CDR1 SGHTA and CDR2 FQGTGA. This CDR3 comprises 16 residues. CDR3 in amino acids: CASSLQNWMTNEKLFF.

CDR3 in amino acids: CASSQGAGSNTGELFF. V usage is TRBV9 and J usage is TRBJ2-2; no DNA is available, so the TRBD1 call from TCRdb remains unchecked. The germline gives CDR1 SGDLS, CDR2 YYNGEE. There are 16 residues in the CDR3. Supplemented by reference TRBV9 and TRBJ2-2, the full variable domain reads DSGVTQTPKHLITATGQRVTLRCSPRSGDLSVYWYQQSLDQGLQFLIQYYNGEERAKGNILERFSAQQFPDLHSELNLSSLELGDSALYFCASSQGAGSNTGELFFGEGSRLTVL.

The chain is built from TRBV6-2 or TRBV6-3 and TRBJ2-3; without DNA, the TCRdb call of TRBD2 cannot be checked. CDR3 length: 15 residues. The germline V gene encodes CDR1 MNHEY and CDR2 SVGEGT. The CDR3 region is CASRPRTSIRDTQYF.

CDR3 region: CASSSAPGMNYEQYF. V and J are TRBV7-8 and TRBJ2-7; TCRdb picks TRBD1, but there is no DNA to check that call. The germline V gene has CDR1 SGHVS and CDR2 FQNEAQ. The CDR3 totals 15 residues.

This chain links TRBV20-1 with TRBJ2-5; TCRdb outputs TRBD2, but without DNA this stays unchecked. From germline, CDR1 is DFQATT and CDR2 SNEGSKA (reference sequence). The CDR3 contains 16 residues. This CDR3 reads CSARGSGRGSLETQYF.

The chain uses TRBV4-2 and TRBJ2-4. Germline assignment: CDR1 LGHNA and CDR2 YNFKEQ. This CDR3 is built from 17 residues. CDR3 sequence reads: CASSQDVDYFMGNIQYF.

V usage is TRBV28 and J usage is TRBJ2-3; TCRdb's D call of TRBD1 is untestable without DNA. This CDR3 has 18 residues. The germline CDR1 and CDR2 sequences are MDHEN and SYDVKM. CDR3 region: CASTLGSGTRASTDTQYF.

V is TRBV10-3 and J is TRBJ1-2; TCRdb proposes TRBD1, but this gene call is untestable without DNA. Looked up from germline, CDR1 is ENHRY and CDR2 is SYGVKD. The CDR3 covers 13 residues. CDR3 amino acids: CAIRGVGGYGYTF.